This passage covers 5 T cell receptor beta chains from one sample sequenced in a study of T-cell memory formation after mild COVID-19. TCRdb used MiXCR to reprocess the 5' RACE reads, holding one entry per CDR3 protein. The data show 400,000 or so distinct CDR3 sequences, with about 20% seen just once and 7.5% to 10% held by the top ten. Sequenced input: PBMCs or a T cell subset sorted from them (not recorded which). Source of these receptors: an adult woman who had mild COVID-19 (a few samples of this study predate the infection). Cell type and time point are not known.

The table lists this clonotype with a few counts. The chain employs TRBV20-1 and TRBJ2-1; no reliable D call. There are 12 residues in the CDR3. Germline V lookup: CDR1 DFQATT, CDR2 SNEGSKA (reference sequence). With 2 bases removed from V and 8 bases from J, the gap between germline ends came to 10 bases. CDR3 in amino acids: CSARFLTDEQFF. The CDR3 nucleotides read TGCAGTGCTAGATTTCTAACCGATGAGCAGTTCTTC.

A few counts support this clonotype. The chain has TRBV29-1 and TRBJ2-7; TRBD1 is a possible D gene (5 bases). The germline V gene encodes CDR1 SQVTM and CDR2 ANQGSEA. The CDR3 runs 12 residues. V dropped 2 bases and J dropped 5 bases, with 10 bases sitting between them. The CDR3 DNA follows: TGCAGCGTTGAACAGGGTCTCCACGAGCAGTACTTC. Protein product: CSVEQGLHEQYF.

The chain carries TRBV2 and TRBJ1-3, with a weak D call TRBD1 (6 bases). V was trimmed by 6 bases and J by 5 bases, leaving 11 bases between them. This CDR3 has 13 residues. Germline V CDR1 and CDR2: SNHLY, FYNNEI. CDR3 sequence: CASRYTGRNTIYF. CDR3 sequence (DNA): TGTGCCAGCAGATATACAGGGAGAAACACCATATATTTT.

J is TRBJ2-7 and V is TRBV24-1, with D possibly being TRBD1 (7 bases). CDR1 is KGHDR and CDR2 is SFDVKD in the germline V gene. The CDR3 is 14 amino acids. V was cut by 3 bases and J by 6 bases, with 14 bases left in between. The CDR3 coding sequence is TGTGCCACCAGTGATCGACAGGGAGGCCTCGAGCAGTACTTC. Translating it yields CATSDRQGGLEQYF.

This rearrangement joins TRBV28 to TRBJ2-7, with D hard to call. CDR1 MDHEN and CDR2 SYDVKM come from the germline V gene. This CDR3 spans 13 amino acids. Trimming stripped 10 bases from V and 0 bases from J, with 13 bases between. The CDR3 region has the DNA TGTGCCACGACAACTCCGAGCTCCTACGAGCAGTACTTC. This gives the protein CATTTPSSYEQYF.